Below, 21 T cell receptor beta chains from the same sample are listed, as sequenced in a study of early T cells in non-severe SARS-CoV-2 infection. Each CDR3 protein is one row after TCRdb ran MiXCR on the 5' RACE reads. This repertoire shows tens of thousands of distinct CDR3 sequences, roughly 12% found once; its top ten account for around 2.9%. Material: whole blood, obtained at baseline. The receptors were sampled from an adult who was a healthcare worker with PCR-confirmed SARS-CoV-2 infection or an uninfected control (not recorded which).

This clonotype was found many times. The rearrangement links TRBV4-1 to TRBJ1-2, with 7 bases aligning to TRBD1. CDR1 and CDR2 (germline): MGHRA, YSYEKL. This CDR3 is 15 amino acids long. V dropped 1 base and J dropped 8; count of bases not matched to a gene: 10. The CDR3 loop is CASSQAAEGAWGYTF. The DNA of the CDR3 is TGCGCCAGCAGCCAAGCTGCCGAGGGGGCTTGGGGCTACACCTTC.

The chain is built from TRBV19 and TRBJ2-5; possible D gene TRBD2, 5 bases. Looked up from germline, CDR1 is LNHDA and CDR2 is SQIVND (reference sequence). Trimming shortened V by 5 bases and J by 3 bases, and 10 bases separated the two germline ends. CDR3 length: 13 residues. In DNA, the CDR3 is TGTGCCAGTAGTCAGCGGTCGAAAGAGACCCAGTACTTC. This sequence encodes CASSQRSKETQYF. The whole variable domain, filled in from reference TRBV19 and TRBJ2-5, reads DGGITQSPKYLFRKEGQNVTLSCEQNLNHDAMYWYRQDPGQGLRLIYYSQIVNDFQKGDIAEGYSVSREKKESFPLTVTSAQKNPTAFYLCASSQRSKETQYFGPGTRLLVL.

The chain carries TRBV7-9 and TRBJ2-3; no clear D. V gave up 4 bases and J gave up 2 bases, with 16 bases separating them. This CDR3 contains 16 residues. The germline V gene has CDR1 SEHNR and CDR2 FQNEAQ (reference sequence). The CDR3 loop is CASSYWTGSLTDTQYF. The CDR3 DNA follows: TGTGCCAGCAGCTACTGGACCGGATCCCTCACAGATACGCAGTATTTT.

The chain uses TRBV14 and TRBJ2-1, with 10 bases fitting TRBD2. Germline assignment: CDR1 SGHDN and CDR2 FVKESK. V lost 3 bases to trimming and J lost 3 bases; unmatched junction nucleotides: 8. The CDR3 sequence is 17 residues long. Written as DNA, the CDR3 is TGTGCCAGCAGCCACGGTAGCGGGGGGCTCTTCTACAATGAGCAGTTCTTC. Its protein product is CASSHGSGGLFYNEQFF.

This clonotype showed up many times. This chain joins TRBV5-1 and TRBJ2-5; 10 nucleotides line up with TRBD1. This CDR3 has 16 amino acids. Germline V gives CDR1 SGHRS, CDR2 YFSETQ. The J segment lost 0 bases and the V segment lost 4 bases, leaving 6 bases of the junction unmatched. The CDR3 nucleotides are TGCGCCAGCAGCCCGGGGACAGGGGATTACCAAGAGACCCAGTACTTC. This sequence encodes CASSPGTGDYQETQYF.

A word on this clonotype: The junction and the germline gene differ at one end; a read error may be behind it. The chain combines TRBV4-3 with TRBJ1-6; 9 nucleotides line up with TRBD1. The CDR3 totals 17 residues. Per the germline V gene, CDR1 is LGHNA and CDR2 is YSLEER. CDR3 amino acids: CASSQEGTGYYSSPLHF. The CDR3 DNA follows: TGCGCCAGCAGCCAAGAGGGGACAGGGTATTATAGTTCACCCCTCCACTTT.

The chain uses TRBV7-6 and TRBJ2-1, with D possibly being TRBD2 (5 bases). CDR1 and CDR2 from the germline V gene are SGHVS and FNYEAQ. Trimming stripped 2 bases from V and 2 bases from J, with 16 bases between. The CDR3 loop spans 17 amino acids. The CDR3 DNA reads as TGTGCCAGCAGCTTAAGTGGAGGTAGGGAGACCTACAATGAGCAGTTCTTC. It is translated as CASSLSGGRETYNEQFF.

Written as DNA, the CDR3 is TGCGCCAGCACGGGAAATCAGCCCCAGCATTTT. Translated, it gives CASTGNQPQHF. The chain is built from TRBV4-3 and TRBJ1-5; no reliable D call. Trimming took 7 bases from V and 4 from J, leaving 5 bases between them. The CDR3 runs to 11 residues. The germline gives CDR1 LGHNA, CDR2 YSLEER.

There are a few counts of this clonotype. The chain is built from TRBV11-2 and TRBJ2-3; no definite D call. Trimming took 3 bases from V and 8 from J, leaving 6 bases between them. CDR1 is SGHAT, CDR2 FQNNGV, per germline. The CDR3 totals 11 residues. The CDR3 sequence: CASSLKFTQYF. The CDR3 DNA is TGTGCCAGCAGCTTGAAGTTTACGCAGTATTTT. The whole variable domain, remainder taken from reference TRBV11-2 and TRBJ2-3, is EAGVAQSPRYKIIEKRQSVAFWCNPISGHATLYWYQQILGQGPKLLIQFQNNGVVDDSQLPKDRFSAERLKGVDSTLKIQPAKLEDSAVYLCASSLKFTQYFGPGTRLTVL.

In this sample, this clonotype turned up a few times. A clone one base away is much larger, so this may be a read error. J is TRBJ2-2 and V is TRBV13; 7 nucleotides agree with TRBD1. This CDR3 is 15 amino acids long. After removal of 7 bases from V and 5 bases from J, the junction contained 10 bases not matched to a gene. Looked up from germline, CDR1 is PRHDT and CDR2 is FYEKMQ (reference sequence). This CDR3 is CASNLEGAPTGELFF. The CDR3 DNA follows: TGTGCCAGCAACCTAGAGGGGGCTCCAACCGGGGAGCTGTTTTTT. Complete variable domain (other parts from reference TRBV13 and TRBJ2-2): AAGVIQSPRHLIKEKRETATLKCYPIPRHDTVYWYQQGPGQDPQFLISFYEKMQSDKGSIPDRFSAQQFSDYHSELNMSSLELGDSALYFCASNLEGAPTGELFFGEGSRLTVL.

The J gene is TRBJ2-7, the V gene TRBV20-1, with TRBD1 matching 8 bases. Trimming removed 3 bases from V and 9 bases from J; junction bases left unmatched: 10. Germline CDR1 is DFQATT and CDR2 is SNEGSKA (reference sequence). CDR3 size: 13 residues. DNA for the CDR3: TGCAGTGCTAGCCGACAGGGGTTAGAGGGGCAGTACTTC. Its protein is CSASRQGLEGQYF.

This clonotype was observed a few times. The chain links TRBV20-1 to TRBJ2-2; D is unclear. V lost 3 bases, J lost 5 bases, and 7 bases lay in between. This CDR3 is built from 12 residues. Germline lookup yields CDR1 DFQATT and CDR2 SNEGSKA (reference sequence). The CDR3 DNA sequence: TGCAGTGCTAGGAGTGGGACCGGGGAGCTGTTTTTT. It is translated as CSARSGTGELFF.

This clonotype is medium-sized by share. This CDR3 is CASSFKGLSTDTQYF. For the CDR3, the DNA is TGTGCCAGCAGTTTTAAGGGACTGAGCACAGATACGCAGTATTTT. The chain joins TRBV28 to TRBJ2-3; D may be TRBD2 (6 bases). Germline V gene sequence: CDR1 MDHEN, CDR2 SYDVKM. Trimming removed 3 bases from V and 0 bases from J, with 10 bases in between. This CDR3 comprises 15 residues. The full variable domain, rest sourced from reference TRBV28 and TRBJ2-3, is DVKVTQSSRYLVKRTGEKVFLECVQDMDHENMFWYRQDPGLGLRLIYFSYDVKMKEKGDIPEGYSVSREKKERFSLILESASTNQTSMYLCASSFKGLSTDTQYFGPGTRLTVL.

J is TRBJ2-7 and V is TRBV3-1; TRBD2 matches at 10 bases. V shed 0 bases, J shed 5 bases, and the junction held 4 bases outside the gene matches. This CDR3 contains 15 residues. Germline CDR1 reads LGHDT; CDR2 reads YNNKEL (reference sequence). CDR3 bases: TGTGCCAGCAGCCAAGATCGGGGGACTAGCGACGAGCAGTACTTC. Amino acid sequence: CASSQDRGTSDEQYF.

This clonotype is classed as medium-sized. The chain recombines TRBV25-1 with TRBJ2-7; no definite D call. Germline CDR1 is MGHDK and CDR2 is SYGVNS. The CDR3 is 11 residues long. V lost 1 base and J 2 bases, leaving 0 bases between the germline ends. CDR3 coding DNA: TGTGCCAGCAGTGAATCCTACGAGCAGTACTTC. Its protein is CASSESYEQYF.

The rearrangement links TRBV2 to TRBJ1-6; 10 nucleotides line up with TRBD1. The trim removed 6 bases at V and 5 bases at J, leaving 4 bases unmatched. The germline gives CDR1 SNHLY, CDR2 FYNNEI. The CDR3 contains 15 residues. In nucleotides, the CDR3 is TGTGCCAGCAGGAGGACAGGGGGAAATAATTCACCCCTCCACTTT. As protein: CASRRTGGNNSPLHF.

The V and J genes are TRBV12-3 or TRBV12-4 and TRBJ1-4; D is possibly TRBD1 (5 bases). The CDR3 covers 13 residues. V dropped 1 base and J dropped 10 bases, with 10 bases sitting between them. The CDR3, as DNA: TGTGCCAGCAGTTTAGAGCCGGGGGGAAAACTGTTTTTT. The encoded protein is CASSLEPGGKLFF.

This clonotype turned up a few times. J is TRBJ1-1 and V is TRBV28, with a possible D match to TRBD1 (6 bases). Trimming took off 5 bases at V and 1 base at J, with 14 bases between the two ends. CDR3 length: 15 residues. Germline CDR1 is MDHEN and CDR2 is SYDVKM. The CDR3 is CASSSRGHGNTEAFF. The CDR3, as DNA: TGTGCCAGCAGTAGCAGGGGCCACGGGAACACTGAAGCTTTCTTT. Full variable domain (missing parts from reference TRBV28 and TRBJ1-1): DVKVTQSSRYLVKRTGEKVFLECVQDMDHENMFWYRQDPGLGLRLIYFSYDVKMKEKGDIPEGYSVSREKKERFSLILESASTNQTSMYLCASSSRGHGNTEAFFGQGTRLTVV.

J is TRBJ1-1 and V is TRBV7-9; D perhaps matches TRBD1 (5 bases). Germline CDR1 and CDR2: SEHNR and FQNEAQ (reference sequence). The CDR3 length is 15 residues. V was clipped by 3 bases and J by 2 bases, with 13 bases between them. Written as DNA, the CDR3 is TGTGCCAGCAGCTTTCCCCAGGGAATCAACACTGAAGCTTTCTTT. This codes for CASSFPQGINTEAFF.

This clonotype was seen many times. V and J are TRBV25-1 and TRBJ2-7; D is perhaps TRBD1 (5 bases). V was pared by 0 bases and J by 5 bases, with 8 bases between. Germline assignment: CDR1 MGHDK and CDR2 SYGVNS. CDR3 size: 13 residues. The CDR3 bases are TGTGCCAGCAGTGAATATACCAGGGACGAGCAGTACTTC. Translated, it gives CASSEYTRDEQYF.

The V call is TRBV5-8, the J call TRBJ1-1; D is ambiguous. The germline CDR1 and CDR2 sequences are SGHTS and YDEGEE. The CDR3 has 15 residues. V was trimmed by 0 bases and J by 5 bases, leaving 14 bases between them. The CDR3 loop reads CASSLGSGGWTEAFF. CDR3 nucleotides: TGTGCCAGCAGCTTGGGCTCAGGCGGTTGGACTGAAGCTTTCTTT.